Below, 27 T cell receptor beta chains from the same sample are listed, as sequenced in a study of T cells in Graves' hyperthyroidism and ophthalmopathy. Template material for amplifying TCR beta CDR3 regions consisted of RNA transcripts. The study used the HTBI primer set for a first-round RT-PCR of the TCR CDR3. From the multiplex PCR reads, TCRdb called clonotypes with MiXCR, one entry per CDR3 protein. The sample yields a few hundred thousand distinct CDR3 sequences, under 25% seen once. The source material was blood. These receptors all stem from a man younger than 30 with Graves' hyperthyroidism.

This clonotype was detected ten times or more. The rearrangement joins TRBV20-1 to TRBJ2-7; D is perhaps TRBD1 (5 bases). Trimming left V 2 bases short and J 2 bases short, with 7 bases between. CDR3 length equals 12 residues. Germline CDR1 is DFQATT and CDR2 is SNEGSKA (reference sequence). DNA of the CDR3: TGCAGTGCTAGAAAGGGGCCCTACGAGCAGTACTTC. Its protein is CSARKGPYEQYF.

The gene calls are TRBV28 and TRBJ2-5; unclear D gene. This CDR3 is 15 amino acids long. The V end was cut by 1 base, the J end by 5 bases, with 14 bases between. CDR1 and CDR2 (germline): MDHEN, SYDVKM. CDR3 DNA: TGTGCCAGCAGTTTATCCCGGTCTTTGCGGGAGACCCAGTACTTC. This codes for CASSLSRSLRETQYF.

The gene calls are TRBV12-3 or TRBV12-4 and TRBJ2-5; D is uncertain. The CDR3 totals 16 residues. Trimming took 5 bases from V and 4 from J, leaving 20 bases between them. CDR3 amino acids: CASSPHQGAAGETQYF. The CDR3 bases are TGTGCCAGCAGTCCCCATCAAGGCGCGGCAGGAGAGACCCAGTACTTC.

The sample holds one count of this clonotype. The chain is built from TRBV6-1 and TRBJ2-2; a possible D gene is TRBD2 (6 bases). V was cut by 0 bases and J by 1 base, with 9 bases left in between. The CDR3 contains 16 residues. Germline CDR1 and CDR2: MNHNS and SASEGT. The CDR3: CASSEAMGGNTGELFF. CDR3 DNA: TGTGCCAGCAGTGAAGCGATGGGGGGGAACACCGGGGAGCTGTTTTTT.

The genes are TRBV28 and TRBJ1-1; tentative D call: TRBD1 (6 bases). With 6 bases removed from V and 0 bases from J, the gap between germline ends came to 17 bases. The germline V gene has CDR1 MDHEN and CDR2 SYDVKM. This CDR3 contains 16 residues. The DNA for the CDR3 is TGTGCCAGCAGCCCCCCCGGGGGGCGCGTGAACACTGAAGCTTTCTTT. Encoded protein: CASSPPGGRVNTEAFF.

The chain recombines TRBV28 with TRBJ2-5; either TRBD1 or TRBD2 may fit D (6 bases each). The CDR3 is 14 amino acids. The V gene's germline CDR1 is MDHEN and CDR2 SYDVKM. The V end lost 5 bases, the J end lost 7 bases, and 17 bases lay between the germline ends. The CDR3 coding sequence is TGTGCCAGCAGTCAGGTGGGGGGCATTGGGACCCAGTACTTC. This codes for CASSQVGGIGTQYF.

The chain links TRBV6-1 to TRBJ2-5; 9 bases map to TRBD1. CDR3 length: 15 amino acids. The trim removed 6 bases at V and 5 bases at J, leaving 10 bases unmatched. The germline V gene encodes CDR1 MNHNS and CDR2 SASEGT. The CDR3 bases are TGTGCCAGCAGCGAAACACAGGGGGCACGGGAGACCCAGTACTTC. Translating it yields CASSETQGARETQYF.

In this sample, this clonotype turned up many times. This sequence joins TRBV24-1 and TRBJ2-5; the match to TRBD1 covers 9 bases. Per the germline V gene, CDR1 is KGHDR and CDR2 is SFDVKD. V was clipped by 3 bases and J by 5 bases; unmatched bases: 9. The CDR3 runs 16 residues. The chain's CDR3 is CATSDPRTGEYETQYF. CDR3 coding DNA: TGTGCCACCAGTGATCCGCGGACAGGGGAATACGAGACCCAGTACTTC.

Many counts were recorded for this clonotype. The chain recombines TRBV11-2 with TRBJ1-1; D remains unclear. Germline V lookup: CDR1 SGHAT, CDR2 FQNNGV. The CDR3 length is 13 residues. Trimming took 8 bases from V and 1 from J, leaving 11 bases between them. CDR3 region: CASGIHTNTEAFF. Here the CDR3 DNA reads TGTGCCAGCGGTATTCACACGAACACTGAAGCTTTCTTT.

The CDR3: CASRNTGQSYEQYF. The DNA for the CDR3 is TGTGCCAGCAGAAATACTGGGCAGTCCTACGAGCAGTACTTC. V is TRBV12-3 or TRBV12-4 and J is TRBJ2-7; D call uncertain. The V end was cut by 6 bases, the J end by 1 base, with 13 bases between. The CDR3 length is 14 residues.

This clonotype showed up many times. This CDR3 is CAWSVDGGAGETQYF. CDR3 DNA sequence: TGTGCCTGGAGTGTAGACGGGGGGGCCGGAGAGACCCAGTACTTC. This chain links TRBV30 with TRBJ2-5, with 8 nucleotides matching TRBD2. Trimming cost V 0 bases and J 4 bases; bases outside gene matches: 7. Germline lookup yields CDR1 GTSNPN and CDR2 SVGIG (reference sequence). This CDR3 contains 15 residues.

This clonotype was detected a few times. The rearrangement links TRBV5-1 to TRBJ2-5, with unresolved D. The CDR3 has 14 amino acids. With 1 base removed from V and 3 bases from J, the gap between germline ends came to 10 bases. From germline, CDR1 is SGHRS and CDR2 YFSETQ. The CDR3 region is CASSLSSEKETQYF. The DNA of the CDR3 is TGCGCCAGCAGCTTGAGCAGTGAAAAAGAGACCCAGTACTTC.

J is TRBJ2-7 and V is TRBV5-1; 7 bases map to TRBD2. Germline lookup yields CDR1 SGHRS and CDR2 YFSETQ. CDR3 length: 15 amino acids. Germline trimming cut 0 bases from V and 1 base from J; bases unmatched to any gene: 4. The CDR3 sequence: CASSLGVGGSYEQYF. CDR3 in DNA: TGCGCCAGCAGCTTGGGGGTCGGGGGGTCCTACGAGCAGTACTTC.

This clonotype was detected ten times or more. V and J are TRBV10-1 and TRBJ1-5, with D unresolved. Germline V gives CDR1 WNHNN, CDR2 SYGVQD (reference sequence). Trimming shortened V by 6 bases and J by 4 bases, and 4 bases separated the two germline ends. The CDR3 is 11 amino acids. The CDR3 here is CASRQNQPQHF. CDR3 DNA sequence: TGCGCCAGCAGACAAAATCAGCCCCAGCATTTT.

The table lists this clonotype with many counts. An end of the junction differs from the germline gene, which may be a read error. This rearrangement joins TRBV15 to TRBJ2-5, with D unresolved. The CDR3 length is 13 residues. Germline V gene sequence: CDR1 LNHNV, CDR2 YYDKDF (reference sequence). This CDR3 reads CTTSRVLRETQYF. The CDR3, as DNA: TGTACCACCAGCAGAGTCCTTAGGGAGACCCAGTACTTC.

With regard to this clonotype: A read error is likely, as this CDR3 ends without the conserved phenylalanine or tryptophan. The chain joins TRBV6-1 to TRBJ2-7; the D gene is possibly TRBD1 (6 bases). The CDR3 has 14 residues. The V end lost 3 bases, the J end lost 6 bases, and 15 bases lay between the germline ends. The germline V gene encodes CDR1 MNHNS and CDR2 SASEGT. The CDR3 DNA reads TGTGCCAGCAGTGATAGGGGGACGCAGTTCGAGCAGTACTAC. Translated, it gives CASSDRGTQFEQYY.

CDR3 in amino acids: CASSDRAYYEQYF. The CDR3 nucleotides are TGCGCCAGCAGTGATAGGGCGTATTACGAGCAGTACTTC. This chain connects TRBV10-2 to TRBJ2-7, with D uncertain. V shed 3 bases and J shed 4 bases, with 10 bases lying between them. CDR3 length: 13 residues. Germline V gives CDR1 WSHSY, CDR2 SAAADI.

The chain couples TRBV20-1 to TRBJ1-5; no clear D. V gave up 5 bases and J gave up 2 bases, with 7 bases separating them. Germline CDR1 reads DFQATT; CDR2 reads SNEGSKA (reference sequence). This CDR3 is 12 amino acids long. CDR3: CSAQRGNQPQHF. The DNA for the CDR3 is TGCAGTGCTCAGAGGGGCAATCAGCCCCAGCATTTT.

In its sample, this clonotype was seen many times. The V call is TRBV6-5, the J call TRBJ2-6; unclear D gene. The V gene lost 2 bases and the J gene lost 4 bases, with 9 bases spanning the gap. Germline V gene sequence: CDR1 MNHEY, CDR2 SVGAGI. The length of the CDR3 is 15 residues. The CDR3 reads CASSYGEDGANVLTF. In nucleotides, the CDR3 is TGTGCCAGCAGTTACGGAGAGGACGGGGCCAACGTCCTGACTTTC.

This clonotype has at least ten counts. This chain joins TRBV6-1 and TRBJ2-5; tentatively, D is TRBD2 (6 bases). Trimming removed 4 bases at V and 3 bases at J, with 15 bases between. CDR3 length: 15 amino acids. CDR1 MNHNS and CDR2 SASEGT come from the germline V gene. CDR3 DNA sequence: TGTGCCAGCAGTGGATTTTGGGGACTGGAAGAGACCCAGTACTTC. It encodes CASSGFWGLEETQYF.

This clonotype was seen at least ten times. This chain joins TRBV10-3 and TRBJ1-2; no clear D. Trimming pared 3 bases from V and 4 bases from J, leaving 9 bases between. The germline V gene encodes CDR1 ENHRY and CDR2 SYGVKD. This CDR3 has 13 amino acids. This CDR3 reads CAISDDLTYGYTF. CDR3 DNA: TGTGCCATCAGTGACGACCTAACCTATGGCTACACCTTC.

This clonotype was detected ten times or more. The chain recombines TRBV10-3 with TRBJ2-5, with 8 positions matching TRBD2. The CDR3 length is 15 residues. The V gene's germline CDR1 is ENHRY and CDR2 SYGVKD. Trimming cost V 4 bases and J 2 bases; bases outside gene matches: 6. In DNA form, the CDR3 reads TGTGCCATCAGTGTGGGCGGGGGGCAGCAAGAGACCCAGTACTTC. Translating gives CAISVGGGQQETQYF.

The table lists this clonotype with many counts. The V and J genes are TRBV6-1 and TRBJ1-2; 7 nucleotides agree with TRBD1. CDR3 length: 15 residues. Germline values: CDR1 MNHNS, CDR2 SASEGT. With V trimmed by 2 bases and J by 2 bases, 5 bases remained unmatched. The CDR3, as DNA: TGTGCCAGCAGTGAAATGGACAGGCTCAACTATGGCTACACCTTC. Protein product: CASSEMDRLNYGYTF.

At least ten counts were recorded for this clonotype. The chain links TRBV2 to TRBJ2-5, with 11 nucleotides matching TRBD2. Germline CDR1 SNHLY, CDR2 FYNNEI. CDR3 size: 16 residues. The V gene end was trimmed by 5 bases and the J gene end by 4 bases; junction bases not matched to a gene: 9. In nucleotides, the CDR3 is TGTGCCAGCAGTCCAATTAGCGGGGGGGCCGCAGAGACCCAGTACTTC. It yields the protein CASSPISGGAAETQYF.

This chain uses TRBV20-1 with TRBJ2-5; D perhaps matches TRBD1 (6 bases). Germline CDR1 DFQATT, CDR2 SNEGSKA (reference sequence). This CDR3 has 13 residues. Trimming cost V 1 base and J 5 bases, with 11 bases left between them. The CDR3 here is CSARGVGGETQYF. CDR3 sequence (DNA): TGCAGTGCTAGAGGTGTTGGGGGCGAGACCCAGTACTTC.

The chain employs TRBV27 and TRBJ1-5; D is uncertain. V lost 0 bases, J lost 9 bases, and 9 bases lay in between. This CDR3 has 13 residues. Germline V CDR1 and CDR2: MNHEY, SMNVEV (reference sequence). CDR3 amino acids: CASSLSLAAPQHF. In DNA, the CDR3 is TGTGCCAGCAGTTTATCCCTGGCAGCGCCCCAGCATTTT.

The chain is built from TRBV20-1 and TRBJ2-7, with D tentatively TRBD2 (5 bases). With 3 bases removed from V and 6 bases from J, the gap between germline ends came to 9 bases. Per the germline V gene, CDR1 is DFQATT and CDR2 is SNEGSKA (reference sequence). The CDR3 runs to 11 residues. The CDR3 region has the DNA TGCAGTGCTAGCGGGGTTCTCGAGCAGTACTTC. Its protein product is CSASGVLEQYF.